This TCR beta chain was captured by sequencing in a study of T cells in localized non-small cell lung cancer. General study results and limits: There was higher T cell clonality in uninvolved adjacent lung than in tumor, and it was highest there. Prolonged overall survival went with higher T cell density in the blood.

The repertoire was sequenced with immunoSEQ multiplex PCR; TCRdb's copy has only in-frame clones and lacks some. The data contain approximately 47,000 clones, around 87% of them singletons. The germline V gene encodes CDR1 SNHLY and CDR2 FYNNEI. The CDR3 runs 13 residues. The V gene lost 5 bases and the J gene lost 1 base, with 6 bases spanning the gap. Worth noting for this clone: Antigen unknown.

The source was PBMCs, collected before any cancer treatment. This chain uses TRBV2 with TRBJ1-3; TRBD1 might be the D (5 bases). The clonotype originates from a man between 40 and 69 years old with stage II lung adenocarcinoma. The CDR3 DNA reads TGTGCCAGCAGTACAGGATCTGGAAACACCATATATTTT. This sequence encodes CASSTGSGNTIYF.